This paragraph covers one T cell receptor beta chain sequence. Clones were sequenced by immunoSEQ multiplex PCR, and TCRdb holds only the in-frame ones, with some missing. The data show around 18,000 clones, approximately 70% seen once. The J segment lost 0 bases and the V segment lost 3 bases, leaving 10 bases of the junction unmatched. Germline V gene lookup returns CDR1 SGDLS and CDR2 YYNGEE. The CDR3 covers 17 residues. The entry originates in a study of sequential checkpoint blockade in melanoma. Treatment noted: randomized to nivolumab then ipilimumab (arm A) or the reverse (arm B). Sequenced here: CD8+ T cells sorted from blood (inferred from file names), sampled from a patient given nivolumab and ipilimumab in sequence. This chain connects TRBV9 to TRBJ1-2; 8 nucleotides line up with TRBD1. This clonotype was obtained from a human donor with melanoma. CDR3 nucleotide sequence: TGTGCCAGCAGCGCGGACCGGACAGGGAGGACTAACTATGGCTACACCTTC. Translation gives CASSADRTGRTNYGYTF.